These 27 T cell receptor beta chains originate from one sample sequenced in a study of shared clonotypes between healthy human individuals. Only in-frame clones appear in the TCRdb table, and some are missing; sequencing was by immunoSEQ multiplex PCR. The data hold some 2,000,000 clones, with 95% observed a single time. What was sequenced was naive CD4+ T cells sorted from blood. Subset reported: CD45RA+ positively selected. Every receptor here comes from a man younger than 35 in good health.

The chain employs TRBV6-6 and TRBJ1-5; the match to TRBD1 covers 9 bases. The J segment lost 5 bases and the V segment lost 7 bases, leaving 6 bases of the junction unmatched. Germline V lookup: CDR1 MNHNY, CDR2 SVGAGI (reference sequence). The CDR3 extends over 14 amino acids. CDR3 coding DNA: TGTGCCAGCATTCCTACAGGGGGCCATCAGCCCCAGCATTTT. This codes for CASIPTGGHQPQHF.

V is TRBV2 and J is TRBJ1-5, with 8 bases aligning to TRBD1. J lost 0 bases, V lost 4 bases, and 2 bases had no gene match. This CDR3 region has 15 residues. Germline lookup yields CDR1 SNHLY and CDR2 FYNNEI. CDR3 sequence reads: CASSARGLSNQPQHF. In DNA, the CDR3 is TGTGCCAGCAGTGCCAGGGGGCTTAGCAATCAGCCCCAGCATTTT.

In regard to this clone: The sample contains more than one DNA sequence encoding this CDR3. J is TRBJ1-1 and V is TRBV6-5; possibly TRBD1 for D (5 bases). V was pared by 2 bases and J by 0 bases, with 7 bases between. CDR3 length: 14 residues. Germline V gene sequence: CDR1 MNHEY, CDR2 SVGAGI. The CDR3 reads CASSYRGMNTEAFF. CDR3 in DNA: TGTGCCAGCAGTTACCGGGGGATGAACACTGAAGCTTTCTTT.

The chain uses TRBV19 and TRBJ2-5, with D possibly TRBD1 on 7 matching bases. The V gene's germline CDR1 is LNHDA and CDR2 SQIVND (reference sequence). V lost 7 bases to trimming and J lost 5 bases, with 14 bases between them. The length of the CDR3 is 13 residues. The CDR3 protein is CASTAAGGETQYF. CDR3 sequence (DNA): TGTGCCAGTACCGCCGCAGGGGGGGAGACCCAGTACTTC.

The rearrangement joins TRBV28 to TRBJ1-3; a possible D gene is TRBD1 (6 bases). V dropped 4 bases and J dropped 3 bases, with 7 bases sitting between them. Germline CDR1 MDHEN, CDR2 SYDVKM. The CDR3 totals 13 residues. CDR3 sequence (DNA): TGTGCCAGCAGTTCAGGGGTTGGAAACACCATATATTTT. Translating it yields CASSSGVGNTIYF.

The V gene is TRBV6-1, the J gene TRBJ2-7; 9 bases fit TRBD1. Germline CDR1 MNHNS, CDR2 SASEGT. Trimming at V came to 5 bases and at J to 4 bases, leaving 6 bases not matched to a gene. The CDR3 has 14 residues. CDR3 sequence (DNA): TGTGCCAGCAGTCTACGGACAGGGGTATACGAGCAGTACTTC. Its translation is CASSLRTGVYEQYF.

For the CDR3, the DNA is TGTGCCAGCGAGATTGGAGTAGTTAACACCGGGGAGCTGTTTTTT. Protein product: CASEIGVVNTGELFF. V gene TRBV28 combines with J gene TRBJ2-2; D not resolved. The V end lost 8 bases, the J end lost 2 bases, and 15 bases lay between the germline ends. This CDR3 comprises 15 residues. Germline V gene sequence: CDR1 MDHEN, CDR2 SYDVKM.

The chain combines TRBV6-5 with TRBJ1-1, with D possibly matching TRBD1 (6 bases). Germline loops: CDR1 MNHEY, CDR2 SVGAGI. The CDR3 length is 11 residues. The V and J ends lost 7 bases and 10 bases respectively, with 13 bases between them. Here the CDR3 reads CASMAGGAAFF. The CDR3 DNA is TGTGCCAGCATGGCTGGGGGGGCAGCTTTCTTT.

The rearrangement links TRBV4-3 to TRBJ1-4; D ambiguous. V was cut by 0 bases and J by 8 bases, with 16 bases left in between. CDR1 and CDR2 from the germline V gene are LGHNA and YSLEER. CDR3 length: 16 amino acids. CDR3 loop: CASSQDLTEGIEKLFF. In nucleotides, the CDR3 is TGCGCCAGCAGCCAAGATTTAACAGAAGGGATCGAAAAACTGTTTTTT.

This chain connects TRBV5-5 to TRBJ2-5; D is unclear. The assigned J gene may be wrong: the sequence end matches TRBJ2-7 better. The CDR3 length is 15 residues. Germline V gives CDR1 SGHKS, CDR2 YYEKEE (reference sequence). The CDR3 loop reads CASSLATARSYEQYF. CDR3 nucleotide sequence: TGTGCCAGCAGCTTGGCCACTGCGAGATCCTACGAGCAGTACTTC.

The J gene is TRBJ2-1, the V gene TRBV11-2, with D unclear. The CDR3 extends over 13 amino acids. Germline CDR1 is SGHAT and CDR2 is FQNNGV. Trimming took 1 base from V and 2 from J, leaving 3 bases between them. CDR3 region: CASSLGAYNEQFF. The CDR3 DNA is TGTGCCAGCAGCTTAGGGGCCTACAATGAGCAGTTCTTC. The full variable domain, rest sourced from reference TRBV11-2 and TRBJ2-1, is EAGVAQSPRYKIIEKRQSVAFWCNPISGHATLYWYQQILGQGPKLLIQFQNNGVVDDSQLPKDRFSAERLKGVDSTLKIQPAKLEDSAVYLCASSLGAYNEQFFGPGTRLTVL.

The rearrangement joins TRBV2 to TRBJ2-7, with D uncertain. Germline V lookup: CDR1 SNHLY, CDR2 FYNNEI. CDR3 length: 13 residues. V lost 1 base, J lost 2 bases, and 6 bases lay in between. CDR3 region: CASSEGQTYEQYF. Here the CDR3 DNA reads TGTGCCAGCAGTGAAGGTCAGACCTACGAGCAGTACTTC.

Notes on this clone: Other nucleotide sequences in the sample specify the same CDR3. The genes are TRBV30 and TRBJ1-2, with D unclear. The CDR3 runs 13 residues. Germline CDR1 is GTSNPN and CDR2 is SVGIG (reference sequence). V was cut by 0 bases and J by 0 bases, with 5 bases left in between. Here the CDR3 DNA reads TGTGCCTGGAGTGTAGGCACTAACTATGGCTACACCTTC. It is translated as CAWSVGTNYGYTF.

The rearrangement uses TRBV16 and TRBJ2-7, with D uncertain. Germline values: CDR1 KGHSY, CDR2 FQNENV. This CDR3 is 13 amino acids long. V lost 4 bases, J lost 6 bases, and 13 bases lay in between. DNA for the CDR3: TGTGCCAGCAGCCCCGCCATGACGGGCGAGCAGTACTTC. The encoded protein is CASSPAMTGEQYF.

J is TRBJ2-2 and V is TRBV11-2; tentative D call: TRBD1 (5 bases). V was shortened by 7 bases and J by 1 base, with 13 bases between the two germline ends. Germline values: CDR1 SGHAT, CDR2 FQNNGV. The length of the CDR3 is 15 residues. This chain's CDR3 is CASTKGAKNTGELFF. The CDR3 nucleotides read TGTGCCAGCACCAAAGGGGCAAAGAACACCGGGGAGCTGTTTTTT.

The chain recombines TRBV10-3 with TRBJ2-2; weak D call: TRBD1 (6 bases). Trimming left V 10 bases short and J 0 bases short, with 15 bases between. From germline, CDR1 is ENHRY and CDR2 SYGVKD. CDR3 length: 15 amino acids. Written as DNA, the CDR3 is TGTGCCACATGCCGGGACACACCGAACACCGGGGAGCTGTTTTTT. This encodes CATCRDTPNTGELFF.

As concerns this clone: Additional DNA sequences in this sample encode the identical CDR3. The rearrangement joins TRBV5-1 to TRBJ2-3, with D possibly matching TRBD1 (5 bases). The length of the CDR3 is 14 residues. CDR1 is SGHRS and CDR2 is YFSETQ in the germline V gene. Trimming removed 5 bases at V and 3 bases at J, with 13 bases between. CDR3 nucleotide sequence: TGCGCCAGCAGGTGGCAGGGCGGTACAGATACGCAGTATTTT. Protein: CASRWQGGTDTQYF.

The CDR3 coding sequence is TGTGCCAGCAGCTTAGATCAGGGACAGGGGCCCTACGAGCAGTACTTC. Translating it yields CASSLDQGQGPYEQYF. The V gene is TRBV11-2, the J gene TRBJ2-7, with 10 bases identical to TRBD1. Germline CDR1 is SGHAT and CDR2 is FQNNGV. V lost 0 bases and J lost 2; bases outside the gene matches: 4. This CDR3 has 16 residues.

The rearrangement links TRBV9 to TRBJ2-3; 9 positions match TRBD2. The CDR3 contains 18 residues. The V segment lost 1 base and the J segment 1 base; nucleotides outside the gene matches: 10. The germline gives CDR1 SGDLS, CDR2 YYNGEE. CDR3 sequence reads: CASSVKGSGSSRTDTQYF. The DNA of the CDR3 is TGTGCCAGCAGCGTAAAGGGTAGCGGGAGTTCACGCACAGATACGCAGTATTTT.

This sequence joins TRBV28 and TRBJ1-4; D uncertain. V lost 5 bases and J lost 11, with 15 bases in between. CDR1 and CDR2 from the germline V gene are MDHEN and SYDVKM. This CDR3 region has 13 residues. This CDR3 is CASSTTPAGKLFF. In DNA form, the CDR3 reads TGTGCCAGCAGTACCACGCCGGCGGGTAAACTGTTTTTT. The full variable domain, its missing parts supplied by reference TRBV28 and TRBJ1-4, is DVKVTQSSRYLVKRTGEKVFLECVQDMDHENMFWYRQDPGLGLRLIYFSYDVKMKEKGDIPEGYSVSREKKERFSLILESASTNQTSMYLCASSTTPAGKLFFGSGTQLSVL.

With respect to this clone: The sample carries other DNA sequences with the same CDR3. This chain connects TRBV30 to TRBJ1-2, with D possibly TRBD1 on 5 matching bases. V lost 0 bases, J lost 3 bases, and 8 bases lay in between. The CDR3 spans 13 residues. CDR1 and CDR2 from the germline V gene are GTSNPN and SVGIG (reference sequence). CDR3 in DNA: TGTGCCTGGAGTGTAACCAGGGACTATGGCTACACCTTC. Encoded protein: CAWSVTRDYGYTF.

The DNA for the CDR3 is TGTGCCAGCAGTTACACAGGGGGGGACTACGAGCAGTACTTC. Translated: CASSYTGGDYEQYF. The chain uses TRBV6-5 and TRBJ2-7; the D gene is possibly TRBD1 (8 bases). Germline V gene sequence: CDR1 MNHEY, CDR2 SVGAGI. Trimming left V 2 bases short and J 3 bases short, with 11 bases between. The CDR3 contains 14 residues.

With respect to this clone: The identical CDR3 is also encoded by other nucleotide sequences in the sample. CDR3 loop: CASRSSGANVLTF. The CDR3 coding sequence is TGTGCCAGTAGATCATCTGGGGCCAACGTCCTGACTTTC. The chain is built from TRBV19 and TRBJ2-6; no reliable D call. Trimming took 6 bases from V and 1 from J, leaving 4 bases between them. The germline V gene has CDR1 LNHDA and CDR2 SQIVND (reference sequence). This CDR3 is built from 13 residues.

The rearrangement links TRBV4-1 to TRBJ2-6, with 12 bases fitting TRBD2. Trimming cost V 0 bases and J 4 bases; bases outside gene matches: 10. The germline V gene has CDR1 MGHRA and CDR2 YSYEKL. The CDR3 extends over 20 amino acids. This chain's CDR3 is CASSQDTGRTSGAGANVLTF. CDR3 nucleotides: TGCGCCAGCAGCCAAGATACAGGTCGGACTAGCGGGGCGGGGGCCAACGTCCTGACTTTC.

Comment on this clone: Other DNA sequences in the same sample also yield this CDR3. J is TRBJ2-2 and V is TRBV5-1; D remains unclear. Germline V gives CDR1 SGHRS, CDR2 YFSETQ. The CDR3 totals 16 residues. V was clipped by 0 bases and J by 0 bases, with 9 bases between them. The CDR3 is CASSLAPGPNTGELFF. CDR3 bases: TGCGCCAGCAGCTTGGCCCCAGGCCCGAACACCGGGGAGCTGTTTTTT.

This chain joins TRBV6-5 and TRBJ2-5; unclear D gene. Germline V gives CDR1 MNHEY, CDR2 SVGAGI. This CDR3 comprises 13 residues. V dropped 5 bases and J dropped 10 bases, with 17 bases sitting between them. Here the CDR3 DNA reads TGTGCCAGCAGTGGGTCGACACCTGATGACCAGTACTTC. Translated, it gives CASSGSTPDDQYF.

The V and J genes are TRBV30 and TRBJ1-2, with TRBD1 matching over 9 bases. J was trimmed by 5 bases and V by 4 bases; bases with no gene match: 20. CDR3 length: 18 amino acids. Germline V gives CDR1 GTSNPN, CDR2 SVGIG (reference sequence). As DNA, the CDR3 is TGTGCCTGGACCCGGCACCCGGCCGGGACAGGGTTATCATATGGCTACACCTTC. Protein: CAWTRHPAGTGLSYGYTF.